The 27 T cell receptor beta chains given below trace back to one sample, sequenced in a study of CD4 T cells in relation to SARS-CoV-2 and coronaviruses. The protocol was immunoSEQ multiplex PCR, while the TCRdb copy is restricted to in-frame clones and leaves out a portion. The sample consists of 25,000 or so clones, about 76% of them appearing once. CD4+ T cells from unexposed donors were obtained before the COVID-19 pandemic (2011-2018). After about 10 days of culture, CD4+ T cells were isolated. Their cognate antigens are unknown. Sequences were obtained from CD4+ T cells from PBMCs, cultured in vitro. These receptor sequences come from a human donor in good health.

This chain uses TRBV28 with TRBJ2-5, with 10 bases matching TRBD2. Trimming took 6 bases from V and 5 from J; bases not matched to a gene: 6. Germline CDR1 and CDR2: MDHEN and SYDVKM. This CDR3 has 14 residues. The CDR3: CASRGVSGRETQYF. The DNA for the CDR3 is TGTGCCAGCAGGGGCGTTAGCGGGAGGGAGACCCAGTACTTC.

The CDR3 DNA reads as TGTGCCAGCAGCCTGGGGTACAGGGGTGGGGAGACCCAGTACTTC. It translates to CASSLGYRGGETQYF. This chain links TRBV5-6 with TRBJ2-5, with 7 bases aligning to TRBD1. The CDR3 covers 15 residues. The V and J ends lost 4 bases and 5 bases, in that order; junction bases with no gene match: 11. Germline CDR1 and CDR2: SGHDT and YYEEEE.

This chain uses TRBV18 with TRBJ2-7; D is possibly TRBD1 or TRBD2 (5 bases each). Looked up from germline, CDR1 is KGHSH and CDR2 is LQKENI. The V end was cut by 4 bases, the J end by 0 bases, with 16 bases between. The CDR3 has 16 amino acids. The CDR3 DNA is TGTGCCAGCTCACAAACACCGGGACGGAGCTCCTACGAGCAGTACTTC. It codes for CASSQTPGRSSYEQYF.

The chain recombines TRBV19 with TRBJ2-7; 9 positions match TRBD1. The trim removed 10 bases at V and 7 bases at J, leaving 17 bases unmatched. CDR1 is LNHDA and CDR2 is SQIVND in the germline V gene (reference sequence). This CDR3 comprises 15 residues. This CDR3 reads CATRTGTGLGREQYF. The CDR3 nucleotides read TGTGCCACCCGCACCGGGACAGGGTTGGGTCGAGAGCAGTACTTC.

The chain combines TRBV4-1 with TRBJ1-1, with 10 bases fitting TRBD1. V dropped 1 base and J dropped 1; count of bases not matched to a gene: 3. CDR1 MGHRA and CDR2 YSYEKL come from the germline V gene. This CDR3 is 16 amino acids long. The CDR3 region has the DNA TGCGCCAGCAGCCAAGGACAGGGGGCCGGGAACACTGAAGCTTTCTTT. Its translation is CASSQGQGAGNTEAFF.

The chain is built from TRBV18 and TRBJ2-2; D possibly corresponds to TRBD2 (6 bases). Germline CDR1 and CDR2: KGHSH and LQKENI. CDR3 length: 15 amino acids. Trimming took off 0 bases at V and 5 bases at J, with 10 bases between the two ends. The CDR3 region is CASSPPTSGTGELFF. For the CDR3, the DNA is TGTGCCAGCTCACCACCGACAAGCGGGACCGGGGAGCTGTTTTTT.

This chain connects TRBV7-8 to TRBJ1-1, with 8 bases matching TRBD1. The CDR3 loop spans 15 amino acids. Trimming at V came to 5 bases and at J to 5 bases, leaving 10 bases not matched to a gene. Germline CDR1 reads SGHVS; CDR2 reads FQNEAQ. The CDR3 is CASSPTGQGATEAFF. CDR3 in DNA: TGTGCCAGCAGCCCCACGGGCCAGGGGGCAACTGAAGCTTTCTTT.

There are a few counts of this clone. V gene TRBV29-1 combines with J gene TRBJ2-7; no reliable D call. Germline V CDR1 and CDR2: SQVTM, ANQGSEA. This CDR3 has 13 amino acids. V lost 6 bases and J lost 0, with 12 bases in between. The CDR3 coding sequence is TGCAGCGTAACCCGGACGGGCTCCTACGAGCAGTACTTC. Translation: CSVTRTGSYEQYF.

The sample holds a few counts of this clone. V is TRBV19 and J is TRBJ2-7; the D gene is possibly TRBD1 (5 bases). The CDR3 totals 13 residues. Per germline, CDR1 LNHDA and CDR2 SQIVND (reference sequence). Trimming took 8 bases from V and 3 from J, leaving 14 bases between them. Here the CDR3 reads CASGPREHYEQYF. For the CDR3, the DNA is TGTGCCAGTGGGCCCAGGGAACACTACGAGCAGTACTTC. Drawing the rest from reference TRBV19 and TRBJ2-7, the complete variable domain is DGGITQSPKYLFRKEGQNVTLSCEQNLNHDAMYWYRQDPGQGLRLIYYSQIVNDFQKGDIAEGYSVSREKKESFPLTVTSAQKNPTAFYLCASGPREHYEQYFGPGTRLTVT.

V gene TRBV19 combines with J gene TRBJ1-5; D perhaps matches TRBD1 (5 bases). CDR1 and CDR2 (germline): LNHDA, SQIVND (reference sequence). This CDR3 is built from 14 residues. V lost 5 bases and J lost 4, with 12 bases in between. CDR3 nucleotides: TGTGCCAGTAGTCTTAGGGGCCCTAATCAGCCCCAGCATTTT. The encoded protein is CASSLRGPNQPQHF.

The V call is TRBV2, the J call TRBJ2-3, with 7 positions matching TRBD2. There are 13 residues in the CDR3. With V trimmed by 6 bases and J by 4 bases, 4 bases remained unmatched. CDR1 SNHLY and CDR2 FYNNEI come from the germline V gene. CDR3 protein: CASSSGRPDTQYF. CDR3 nucleotide sequence: TGTGCCAGCAGCTCCGGGAGGCCAGATACGCAGTATTTT.

In this sample, this clone turned up a few times. The rearrangement links TRBV7-9 to TRBJ2-7, with D possibly matching TRBD1 (6 bases). The germline V and J ends were trimmed by 5 bases and 3 bases, with 14 bases remaining between them. Germline assignment: CDR1 SEHNR and CDR2 FQNEAQ (reference sequence). The CDR3 is 14 residues long. CDR3 bases: TGTGCCAGCAGCCCTCGGGACAAAAACTACGAGCAGTACTTC. Residues: CASSPRDKNYEQYF.

This clone was seen only a few times. The chain links TRBV11-1 to TRBJ2-1; tentatively, D is TRBD1 or TRBD2 (5 bases each). Trimming left V 5 bases short and J 9 bases short, with 17 bases between. The CDR3 runs to 14 residues. Germline assignment: CDR1 SGHAT and CDR2 FQDESV (reference sequence). The CDR3 coding sequence is TGTGCCAGCAGCCTAAGTGGGACGGTAGGTGAGCAGTTCTTC. Translation gives CASSLSGTVGEQFF.

The V gene is TRBV7-9, the J gene TRBJ2-6; D gene uncertain. V lost 0 bases and J 0 bases, leaving 6 bases between the germline ends. CDR1 is SEHNR and CDR2 is FQNEAQ in the germline V gene (reference sequence). This CDR3 is 16 amino acids long. Here the CDR3 DNA reads TGTGCCAGCAGCTTAGCACACCTCTCTGGGGCCAACGTCCTGACTTTC. It encodes CASSLAHLSGANVLTF.

V is TRBV11-2 and J is TRBJ2-3; 10 nucleotides match TRBD2. Trimming at V came to 4 bases and at J to 5 bases, leaving 9 bases not matched to a gene. CDR1 is SGHAT, CDR2 FQNNGV, per germline. CDR3 length: 16 residues. The CDR3 nucleotides are TGTGCCAGCAGCTCCCGCGAGCGGGGGGGCAGAGATACGCAGTATTTT. It specifies CASSSRERGGRDTQYF. The variable domain in full, with the rest retrieved from reference TRBV11-2 and TRBJ2-3, is EAGVAQSPRYKIIEKRQSVAFWCNPISGHATLYWYQQILGQGPKLLIQFQNNGVVDDSQLPKDRFSAERLKGVDSTLKIQPAKLEDSAVYLCASSSRERGGRDTQYFGPGTRLTVL.

The rearrangement joins TRBV5-6 to TRBJ1-1; D not certain. Germline CDR1 SGHDT, CDR2 YYEEEE. The V end lost 4 bases, the J end lost 6 bases, and 10 bases lay between the germline ends. CDR3 size: 12 residues. The CDR3 reads CASSPGGPEAFF. In nucleotides, the CDR3 is TGTGCCAGCAGCCCAGGCGGTCCTGAAGCTTTCTTT.

The chain uses TRBV4-1 and TRBJ2-7; 8 bases agree with TRBD1. The CDR3 length is 14 residues. V was pared by 3 bases and J by 6 bases, with 7 bases of the junction left unmatched. Germline assignment: CDR1 MGHRA and CDR2 YSYEKL. The CDR3 here is CASSHPTRGPEQYF. For the CDR3, the DNA is TGCGCCAGCAGCCATCCCACCAGGGGGCCCGAGCAGTACTTC.

This sequence joins TRBV27 and TRBJ1-2; a possible D gene is TRBD1 (5 bases). CDR1 and CDR2 from the germline V gene are MNHEY and SMNVEV (reference sequence). CDR3 length: 13 residues. The germline V and J ends were trimmed by 6 bases and 5 bases, with 13 bases remaining between them. The CDR3 DNA reads as TGTGCCAGCAGCTCAGGGTCGGGATATGGCTACACCTTC. Residues: CASSSGSGYGYTF.

The count of this clone is one. The chain combines TRBV6-5 with TRBJ2-5; D is unresolved. Per germline, CDR1 MNHEY and CDR2 SVGAGI. This CDR3 has 14 amino acids. Deletions cut 6 bases from V and 1 base from J, with 12 bases between. This CDR3 is CASSRSIAQETQYF. CDR3 DNA sequence: TGTGCCAGCAGCCGCAGTATAGCCCAAGAGACCCAGTACTTC.

This chain joins TRBV3-1 (or the pseudogene TRBV3-2) and TRBJ1-3; D is ambiguous. There are 15 residues in the CDR3. Trimming took off 0 bases at V and 4 bases at J, with 10 bases between the two ends. CDR1 and CDR2 from the germline V gene are LGHDT and YNNKEL (reference sequence). CDR3 sequence reads: CASSQDPTRGNTIYF. The DNA for the CDR3 is TGTGCCAGCAGCCAAGATCCGACAAGAGGAAACACCATATATTTT.

The sample holds one count of this clone. J is TRBJ2-3 and V is TRBV6-2 or TRBV6-3, with D unresolved. V was shortened by 6 bases and J by 6 bases, with 22 bases between the two germline ends. The CDR3 has 16 amino acids. Germline CDR1 reads MNHEY; CDR2 reads SVGEGT. The CDR3 reads CASSTFTGSPGDTQYF. The CDR3 nucleotides read TGTGCCAGCAGCACCTTTACCGGTTCTCCCGGGGATACGCAGTATTTT.

This rearrangement joins TRBV4-2 to TRBJ2-2; D is unclear. Per the germline V gene, CDR1 is LGHNA and CDR2 is YNFKEQ. V dropped 0 bases and J dropped 8 bases, with 10 bases sitting between them. This CDR3 is 14 amino acids long. The DNA of the CDR3 is TGTGCCAGCAGCCAAGATAGGGTACGGGGGGAGCTGTTTTTT. Translated, it gives CASSQDRVRGELFF.

The sample holds one count of this clone. The chain employs TRBV27 and TRBJ1-2; no firm D call. Between the trimmed V and J ends, which lost 5 bases and 5 bases, there was a span of 15 bases. CDR1 is MNHEY, CDR2 SMNVEV, per germline (reference sequence). The CDR3 is 14 residues long. The CDR3 nucleotides are TGTGCCAGCAGTCCCCCCGGCAGGCGTTATGGCTACACCTTC. This translates into CASSPPGRRYGYTF.

The chain employs TRBV6-2 or TRBV6-3 and TRBJ2-1; 8 nucleotides match TRBD1. CDR1 is MNHEY, CDR2 SVGEGT, per germline. Losses at the gene ends were 6 bases for V and 8 bases for J; bases not matched to a gene: 9. The CDR3 covers 14 residues. For the CDR3, the DNA is TGTGCCAGCAGCCGACGCCGGGACAGGTATGAGCAGTTCTTC. It is translated as CASSRRRDRYEQFF.

This clone was picked up a small number of times. V usage is TRBV6-2 or TRBV6-3 and J usage is TRBJ1-4; D call uncertain. CDR1 MNHEY and CDR2 SVGEGT come from the germline V gene. The CDR3 covers 13 residues. The V end lost 6 bases, the J end lost 10 bases, and 15 bases lay between the germline ends. In DNA, the CDR3 is TGTGCCAGCAGCCCGACCGGCGGCGGAAAACTGTTTTTT. The encoded protein is CASSPTGGGKLFF.

In its sample, this clone was seen once. The rearrangement links TRBV7-2 to TRBJ2-5; 7 bases match TRBD1. The CDR3 spans 13 residues. Germline-derived CDR1 and CDR2 are SGHTA and FQGNSA. Losses at the gene ends were 3 bases for V and 4 bases for J; bases not matched to a gene: 2. CDR3 sequence reads: CASSFNRGETQYF. CDR3 nucleotide sequence: TGTGCCAGCAGCTTCAACAGGGGAGAGACCCAGTACTTC.

V gene TRBV19 combines with J gene TRBJ2-5; TRBD1 is a possible D gene (6 bases). The germline gives CDR1 LNHDA, CDR2 SQIVND (reference sequence). V was cut by 6 bases and J by 5 bases, with 16 bases left in between. CDR3 length equals 14 residues. CDR3 sequence (DNA): TGTGCCAGTAGCCCCAGGGTGGGGGCGGAGACCCAGTACTTC. Encoded protein: CASSPRVGAETQYF.